Reported below is one T cell receptor (beta chain). Its antigen is undetermined. Here immunoSEQ multiplex PCR was the method, and the copy in TCRdb shows in-frame clones only, minus some. Here the sample spans over 140,000 clones, 80% to 95% being singletons. The sample originates from a study of T cell responses to AZD1222 COVID-19 vaccine. The study, taken as a whole, reports: Following two doses of AZD1222, Spike-specific TCR breadth and depth rose. Spike regions recognized by vaccine-associated CD4 TCRs spanned the protein, led by 160-218 and 743-854.

The CDR3 is made up of 16 amino acids. From germline, CDR1 is MGHRA and CDR2 YSYEKL. Trimming shortened V by 2 bases and J by 4 bases, and 14 bases separated the two germline ends. The sequenced sample was peripheral blood, obtained on day 0 of AZD1222 vaccination. The receptor was isolated from an adult in good health. The J gene is TRBJ1-4, the V gene TRBV4-1; a possible D gene is TRBD1 (6 bases). The CDR3 here is CASSQPPGHNNEKLFF. CDR3 DNA: TGCGCCAGCAGCCAACCCCCGGGACATAATAATGAAAAACTGTTTTTT.